A selection of T cell receptor beta chains follows, all from one sample in a study of blood T cells in healthy people across ages. Each CDR3 protein is one row after TCRdb ran MiXCR on the 5' RACE reads. The sample has about 720,000 distinct CDR3 sequences; 22% are singletons. The material sequenced was blood. The receptors here all came from a man between 65 and 85 years old in good health. Each CDR3 is given with its conserved first and last residue. The order of the fields is D gene, J gene, clone size, V gene, CDR3 protein, CDR3 DNA. A D gene is named only where the DNA matches it firmly. Some rows mark clone size as missing; the rest say once, few, many or name a class of expanded clone.

TRBD2 | TRBJ2-5 | - | TRBV5-1 | CASSLSGTRKETQYF | TGCGCCAGCAGCTTATCCGGGACTAGAAAAGAGACCCAGTACTTC
- | TRBJ1-3 | few | TRBV6-5 | CASSYSVSGPGNTIYF | TGTGCCAGCAGTTACTCAGTTTCCGGACCTGGAAACACCATATATTTT
TRBD2 | TRBJ2-1 | many | TRBV4-1 | CASSQERGLGINNEQFF | TGCGCCAGCAGCCAAGAACGGGGACTAGGGATAAACAATGAGCAGTTCTTC
- | TRBJ1-2 | - | TRBV5-6 | CASSFGQRDYGYTF | TGTGCCAGCAGCTTTGGACAGAGAGACTATGGCTACACCTTC
- | TRBJ2-5 | - | TRBV7-2 | CASSATGLQETQYF | TGTGCCAGCAGCGCTACCGGGCTCCAAGAGACCCAGTACTTC
TRBD1 | TRBJ1-1 | - | TRBV2 | CASRETGTANTEAFF | TGTGCCAGCAGGGAAACCGGGACAGCGAACACTGAAGCTTTCTTT
- | TRBJ1-3 | - | TRBV5-1 | CASSPRHTSGNTIYF | TGCGCCAGCAGCCCGCGTCATACCTCTGGAAACACCATATATTTT
- | TRBJ1-5 | few | TRBV7-2 | CASSLGDKARPQHF | TGTGCCAGCAGCTTAGGGGACAAGGCACGGCCCCAGCATTTT
- | TRBJ1-2 | - | TRBV2 | CASSDFPPNYGYTF | TGTGCCAGCAGTGACTTTCCACCTAACTATGGCTACACCTTC
TRBD1 | TRBJ1-1 | few | TRBV5-1 | CASSLQPGQRDTEAFF | TGCGCCAGCAGCCTACAACCGGGACAGAGGGACACTGAAGCTTTCTTT
- | TRBJ2-7 | few | TRBV7-9 | CASSLVGQGIGEQYF | TGTGCCAGCAGCTTAGTGGGGCAGGGAATTGGCGAGCAGTACTTC
- | TRBJ1-1 | - | TRBV5-1 | CASGHYSPRGEAFF | TGCGCCAGCGGACATTACTCCCCACGGGGTGAAGCTTTCTTT
TRBD1 | TRBJ1-5 | - | TRBV20-1 | CSARDLTGGGQPQHF | TGCAGTGCTAGAGATCTGACAGGGGGCGGGCAGCCCCAGCATTTT
TRBD2 | TRBJ2-3 | - | TRBV30 | CAWRVSGPTDTQYF | TGTGCCTGGAGGGTTAGCGGGCCTACAGATACGCAGTATTTT
- | TRBJ2-1 | many | TRBV2 | CASSRGDNEQFF | TGTGCCAGCAGTAGGGGGGACAATGAGCAGTTCTTC
- | TRBJ1-1 | - | TRBV28 | CASVQGTLNTEAFF | TGTGCCAGCGTCCAAGGCACGCTGAACACTGAAGCTTTCTTT
TRBD2 | TRBJ2-5 | - | TRBV12-3/TRBV12-4 | CASSLGGGPWETQYF | TGTGCCAGCAGTTTAGGCGGGGGGCCGTGGGAGACCCAGTACTTC
- | TRBJ2-5 | few | TRBV20-1 | CSAIQTTGEGETQYF | TGCAGTGCTATACAGACGACAGGGGAGGGAGAGACCCAGTACTTC
TRBD2 | TRBJ2-3 | - | TRBV5-1 | CASSEKPLAGGLTDTQYF | TGCGCCAGCAGCGAGAAACCACTAGCGGGGGGCCTCACAGATACGCAGTATTTT
- | TRBJ2-1 | few | TRBV19 | CASSRDGSSYNEQFF | TGTGCCAGTAGTCGGGACGGGAGCTCCTACAATGAGCAGTTCTTC
TRBD2 | TRBJ2-4 | few | TRBV27 | CASSPGLRGDIQYF | TGTGCCAGCAGTCCCGGACTCCGGGGGGACATTCAGTACTTC
- | TRBJ1-6 | few | TRBV24-1 | CATSQEDNSPLHF | TGTGCCACCAGTCAGGAGGATAATTCACCCCTCCACTTT
- | TRBJ1-3 | - | TRBV10-2 | CASRDRGKSGNTIYF | TGCGCCAGCAGGGACCGGGGGAAGTCTGGAAACACCATATATTTT
- | TRBJ2-3 | few | TRBV7-2 | CASSLLWGSSTDTQYF | TGTGCCAGCAGCTTACTTTGGGGATCTAGCACAGATACGCAGTATTTT
- | TRBJ1-1 | - | TRBV29-1 | CSVDVGTEAFF | TGCAGCGTTGATGTCGGCACTGAAGCTTTCTTT
- | TRBJ2-1 | few | TRBV2 | CASSEEGGIYNEQFF | TGTGCCAGCAGTGAAGAGGGGGGTATTTACAATGAGCAGTTCTTC
- | TRBJ2-1 | - | TRBV29-1 | CSVDGRSDEQFF | TGCAGCGTTGACGGGCGGAGCGATGAGCAGTTCTTC
TRBD2 | TRBJ2-3 | many | TRBV11-3 | CASSRGTSVTDTQYF | TGTGCCAGCAGCCGAGGGACTAGCGTCACAGATACGCAGTATTTT
- | TRBJ1-2 | few | TRBV6-5 | CASRLDRGGGYTF | TGTGCCAGCAGGCTAGACAGAGGCGGGGGCTACACCTTC
TRBD2 | TRBJ2-2 | many | TRBV11-2 | CASTPRGTINTGELFF | TGTGCCAGCACCCCCCGGGGGACTATTAACACCGGGGAGCTGTTTTTT
TRBD1 | TRBJ1-1 | few | TRBV18 | CASSLRGQTDTEAFF | TGTGCCAGCTCACTTCGGGGACAGACAGACACTGAAGCTTTCTTT
- | TRBJ2-3 | few | TRBV13 | CASSSPWVTQADTQYF | TGTGCCAGCAGCTCTCCGTGGGTCACCCAGGCAGATACGCAGTATTTT
- | TRBJ1-1 | - | TRBV20-1 | CSARGTGVRDTEAFF | TGCAGTGCTAGAGGAACCGGGGTACGGGACACTGAAGCTTTCTTT
- | TRBJ2-1 | few | TRBV11-2 | CASSLAGTTNEQFF | TGTGCCAGCAGCTTAGCCGGGACCACTAATGAGCAGTTCTTC
- | TRBJ1-2 | few | TRBV10-3 | CAIAAAEEGYTF | TGTGCCATCGCGGCAGCCGAAGAAGGCTACACCTTC
TRBD1 | TRBJ2-1 | many | TRBV11-2 | CASSLDRGYNEQFF | TGCGCCAGCAGCTTGGACAGGGGCTACAATGAGCAGTTCTTC
- | TRBJ2-7 | few | TRBV7-9 | CASSLGYLSSGQPTYEQYF | TGTGCCAGCAGCTTAGGATACTTGTCCTCAGGACAGCCGACCTACGAGCAGTACTTC
- | TRBJ1-2 | - | TRBV12-3/TRBV12-4 | CASSLQKDGYTF | TGTGCCAGCAGCCTGCAGAAGGATGGCTACACCTTC
- | TRBJ2-3 | few | TRBV24-1 | CATSDPAEGQRSFF | TGTGCCACCAGTGACCCCGCGGAAGGACAGCGTTCATTTTTT
TRBD2 | TRBJ2-3 | few | TRBV29-1 | CSGGTSGIPQYF | TGCAGCGGGGGGACTAGCGGGATTCCGCAGTATTTT
- | TRBJ1-4 | few | TRBV19 | CASSIVALSEKLFF | TGTGCCAGTAGTATCGTTGCCCTCAGTGAAAAACTGTTTTTT
- | TRBJ2-7 | many | TRBV18 | CASSPGLFYEQYF | TGTGCCAGCTCACCAGGGCTGTTCTACGAGCAGTACTTC
TRBD2 | TRBJ2-3 | few | TRBV19 | CASSPLAGVSDTQYF | TGTGCCAGTAGTCCTCTAGCGGGAGTCTCAGATACGCAGTATTTT
- | TRBJ2-7 | few | TRBV4-1 | CASSQGTGVAGYEQYF | TGCGCCAGCAGCCAGGGGACGGGGGTTGCTGGCTACGAGCAGTACTTC
- | TRBJ1-2 | - | TRBV19 | CASSIGHWDGYTF | TGTGCCAGTAGTATAGGACACTGGGATGGCTACACCTTC